Only one count was recorded for the clone carrying this T cell receptor beta chain. These data belong to a study of blood T cell repertoires in COVID-19. V dropped 3 bases and J dropped 3 bases, with 6 bases sitting between them. In germline, CDR1 is MDHEN, CDR2 SYDVKM. The CDR3 is made up of 12 amino acids. Methods used by the authors: Cell counts per sample came from amplifying reference gene primers. The protocol was immunoSEQ multiplex PCR, while the TCRdb copy is restricted to in-frame clones and leaves out a portion. That table supplies the V and J calls and clone size; D and trimming were determined from the DNA. The sample has 250,000 to 350,000 clones, 85% seen once.

The sequencing sample was made of PBMCs or T cells enriched from blood (not recorded which). The chain is built from TRBV28 and TRBJ2-7; D remains ambiguous. This sequence was found in a woman aged 50 to 60 who had recovered from COVID-19. The CDR3 DNA reads TGTGCCAGCAGTTTTACAGACTACGAGCAGTACTTC. Protein sequence: CASSFTDYEQYF.